These 18 T cell receptor beta chains originate from one sample sequenced in a study of OX40 agonist ivuxolimab in advanced cancers. The repertoire was sequenced with immunoSEQ multiplex PCR; TCRdb's copy has only in-frame clones and lacks some. The sample contains some 70,000 clones, less than 90% of which appear only once. Source: CD4+ or CD8+ T cells sorted from blood, taken in a trial of the OX40 agonist ivuxolimab. These receptors all come from an adult with an advanced solid tumor such as melanoma, head and neck, liver or kidney cancer.

The chain carries TRBV6-1 and TRBJ1-1; TRBD1 is a possible D gene (5 bases). V lost 11 bases and J lost 3, with 16 bases in between. CDR3 length: 13 residues. The germline CDR1 and CDR2 sequences are MNHNS and SASEGT. The CDR3 loop is CASNWGGYTEAFF. The CDR3 DNA follows: TGTGCCTCTAACTGGGGGGGTTACACTGAAGCTTTCTTT.

The chain couples TRBV5-6 to TRBJ2-1; 8 bases match TRBD1. The CDR3 runs to 16 residues. V shed 8 bases, J shed 6 bases, and the junction held 16 bases outside the gene matches. The germline CDR1 and CDR2 sequences are SGHDT and YYEEEE. In DNA form, the CDR3 reads TGTGCCAGAAGTGGACAGGGAGAGGTATTCGGCAATGAGCAGTTCTTC. Translated: CARSGQGEVFGNEQFF.

The V gene is TRBV28, the J gene TRBJ2-3, with no clear D. The V end was cut by 6 bases, the J end by 2 bases, with 21 bases between. The V gene's germline CDR1 is MDHEN and CDR2 SYDVKM. The CDR3 length is 17 residues. CDR3 bases: TGTGCCAGCAGCCTGGCTCGAAAGTGGGCATCCACAGATACGCAGTATTTT. It specifies CASSLARKWASTDTQYF.

The chain links TRBV6-5 to TRBJ1-6; D uncertain. This CDR3 is built from 15 residues. Trimming shortened V by 4 bases and J by 8 bases, and 15 bases separated the two germline ends. From germline, CDR1 is MNHEY and CDR2 SVGAGI. This CDR3 is CASSFYLQTYSPLHF. The CDR3 coding sequence is TGTGCCAGCAGTTTCTACTTACAAACCTATTCACCCCTCCACTTT.

V gene TRBV5-1 combines with J gene TRBJ1-2; 7 bases agree with TRBD1. CDR3 length: 13 amino acids. Germline V CDR1 and CDR2: SGHRS, YFSETQ. The junction had 8 bases not matched to a gene; V was cut back by 4 bases and J by 8 bases. CDR3 in DNA: TGCGCCAGCAGCCCCGACAGGGCAAGGGGCTACACCTTC. Residues: CASSPDRARGYTF.

V and J are TRBV29-1 and TRBJ2-1; TRBD2 matches at 9 bases. Per germline, CDR1 SQVTM and CDR2 ANQGSEA. The CDR3 loop spans 11 amino acids. V shed 7 bases and J 9 bases; nucleotides not matched to a gene: 4. CDR3 sequence: CSAGLAGEQFF. The CDR3 DNA follows: TGCAGCGCGGGACTAGCAGGTGAGCAGTTCTTC.

J is TRBJ2-2 and V is TRBV5-1; 8 bases are shared with TRBD2. V dropped 6 bases and J dropped 2; count of bases not matched to a gene: 6. The CDR3 spans 15 residues. CDR1 is SGHRS, CDR2 YFSETQ, per germline. The CDR3 nucleotides are TGCGCCAGCAAAGGAGCGGGAGTTAACACCGGGGAGCTGTTTTTT. It yields the protein CASKGAGVNTGELFF.

This clone has only a few counts. The rearrangement uses TRBV28 and TRBJ1-1; D ambiguous. Per the germline V gene, CDR1 is MDHEN and CDR2 is SYDVKM. The CDR3 covers 16 residues. V shed 0 bases and J shed 1 base, with 12 bases lying between them. In nucleotides, the CDR3 is TGTGCCAGCAGTTTATGGACCATAGGACCGAACACTGAAGCTTTCTTT. This sequence encodes CASSLWTIGPNTEAFF.

The V gene is TRBV4-1, the J gene TRBJ2-5; TRBD2 matches at 9 bases. The germline CDR1 and CDR2 sequences are MGHRA and YSYEKL. J lost 2 bases, V lost 0 bases, and 7 bases had no gene match. This CDR3 has 17 residues. DNA of the CDR3: TGCGCCAGCAGCCAAGATTCGGGCCTAGCGGGACAAGAGACCCAGTACTTC. Encoded protein: CASSQDSGLAGQETQYF.

The V gene is TRBV7-3, the J gene TRBJ2-1; a weak D match, TRBD1 (5 bases). This CDR3 contains 13 residues. Trimming shortened V by 1 base and J by 4 bases, and 5 bases separated the two germline ends. CDR1 and CDR2 from the germline V gene are SGHTA and FQGTGA. CDR3 in amino acids: CASSLRQYNEQFF. DNA for the CDR3: TGTGCCAGCAGCTTAAGACAGTACAATGAGCAGTTCTTC.

V is TRBV15 and J is TRBJ2-6; weak D call: TRBD1 (5 bases). The germline V gene encodes CDR1 LNHNV and CDR2 YYDKDF (reference sequence). Trimming left V 1 base short and J 3 bases short, with 13 bases between. CDR3 size: 17 residues. Written as DNA, the CDR3 is TGTGCCACCAGCAGAGGCTCCCAGGGCTATGGGGCCAACGTCCTGACTTTC. Encoded protein: CATSRGSQGYGANVLTF.

The rearrangement links TRBV2 to TRBJ1-5; a weak D match, TRBD1 (6 bases). The CDR3 contains 15 residues. Trimming shortened V by 8 bases and J by 2 bases, and 16 bases separated the two germline ends. Germline CDR1 reads SNHLY; CDR2 reads FYNNEI. The DNA of the CDR3 is TGTGCCAGCCGGAGAGGGGGTGAGGGCAATCAGCCCCAGCATTTT. Translating it yields CASRRGGEGNQPQHF.

This clone was detected only a few times. The chain combines TRBV13 with TRBJ2-7, with a possible D match to TRBD1 (5 bases). CDR1 and CDR2 (germline): PRHDT, FYEKMQ (reference sequence). CDR3 length equals 15 residues. Trimming took off 0 bases at V and 10 bases at J, with 19 bases between the two ends. The CDR3 spells CASSLGLNGQSSQYF. In DNA form, the CDR3 reads TGTGCCAGCAGCTTAGGATTGAACGGACAATCGAGTCAGTACTTC.

The chain uses TRBV5-1 and TRBJ2-2, with 10 bases identical to TRBD2. With V trimmed by 2 bases and J by 5 bases, 12 bases remained unmatched. The CDR3 has 18 residues. Per germline, CDR1 SGHRS and CDR2 YFSETQ. CDR3 loop: CASSFLAGVSKGTGELFF. CDR3 DNA: TGCGCCAGCAGCTTTCTAGCGGGAGTCTCGAAGGGGACCGGGGAGCTGTTTTTT.

V usage is TRBV6-5 and J usage is TRBJ1-3, with TRBD1 matching over 8 bases. The CDR3 is 15 amino acids. The V gene end was trimmed by 8 bases and the J gene end by 3 bases; junction bases not matched to a gene: 9. The germline CDR1 and CDR2 sequences are MNHEY and SVGAGI. In DNA, the CDR3 is TGTGCCAGCCGGACTGACAGGGGAGATGGAAACACCATATATTTT. Its protein is CASRTDRGDGNTIYF.

V usage is TRBV6-1 and J usage is TRBJ2-3; 10 nucleotides match TRBD2. J lost 5 bases, V lost 6 bases, and 5 bases had no gene match. CDR1 and CDR2 (germline): MNHNS, SASEGT. The CDR3 extends over 14 amino acids. CDR3 bases: TGTGCCAGCAGCTTAGCGGGAGGACGAGATACGCAGTATTTT. Encoded protein: CASSLAGGRDTQYF.

This clone was detected only once. The chain is built from TRBV18 and TRBJ2-2, with no clear D. V was trimmed by 4 bases and J by 5 bases, leaving 5 bases between them. CDR3 length equals 12 residues. Germline V gene lookup returns CDR1 KGHSH and CDR2 LQKENI. The chain's CDR3 is CASSRQTGELFF. The DNA for the CDR3 is TGTGCCAGCTCACGTCAAACCGGGGAGCTGTTTTTT.

The chain recombines TRBV19 with TRBJ2-5, with TRBD2 matching over 10 bases. Germline V gene data show CDR1 as LNHDA and CDR2 as SQIVND (reference sequence). J gave up 4 bases and V 9 bases, and 8 bases lay outside the gene matches. This CDR3 is built from 14 residues. CDR3 protein: CASRAGGLGETQYF. The CDR3 region has the DNA TGTGCCAGCAGAGCGGGGGGGCTGGGAGAGACCCAGTACTTC.